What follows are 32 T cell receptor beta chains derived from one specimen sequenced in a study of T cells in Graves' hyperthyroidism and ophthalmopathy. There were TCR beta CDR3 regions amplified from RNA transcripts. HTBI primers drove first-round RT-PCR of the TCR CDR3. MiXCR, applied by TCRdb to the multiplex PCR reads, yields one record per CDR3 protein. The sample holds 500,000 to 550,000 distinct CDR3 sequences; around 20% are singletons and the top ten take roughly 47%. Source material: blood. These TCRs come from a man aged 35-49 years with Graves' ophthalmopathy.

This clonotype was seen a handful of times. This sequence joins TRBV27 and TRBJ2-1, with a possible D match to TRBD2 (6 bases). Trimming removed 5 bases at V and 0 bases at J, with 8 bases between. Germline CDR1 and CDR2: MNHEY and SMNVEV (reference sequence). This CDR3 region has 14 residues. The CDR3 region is CASSQAGSYNEQFF. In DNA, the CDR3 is TGTGCCAGCAGTCAAGCGGGCTCCTACAATGAGCAGTTCTTC.

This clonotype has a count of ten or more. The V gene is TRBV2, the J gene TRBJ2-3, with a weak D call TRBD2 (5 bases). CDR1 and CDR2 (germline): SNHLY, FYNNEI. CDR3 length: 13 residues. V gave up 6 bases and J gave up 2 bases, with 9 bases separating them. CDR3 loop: CASRQTNTDTQYF. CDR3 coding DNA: TGTGCCAGCAGGCAGACTAACACAGATACGCAGTATTTT. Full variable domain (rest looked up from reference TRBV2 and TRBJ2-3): EPEVTQTPSHQVTQMGQEVILRCVPISNHLYFYWYRQILGQKVEFLVSFYNNEISEKSEIFDDQFSVERPDGSNFTLKIRSTKLEDSAMYFCASRQTNTDTQYFGPGTRLTVL.

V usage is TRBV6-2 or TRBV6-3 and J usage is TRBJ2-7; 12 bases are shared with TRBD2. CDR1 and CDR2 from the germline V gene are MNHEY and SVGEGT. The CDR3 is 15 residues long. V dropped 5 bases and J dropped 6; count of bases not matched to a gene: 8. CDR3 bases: TGTGCCAGCAGTCATCTAGCGGGAGGGCCTGGCGAGCAGTACTTC. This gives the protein CASSHLAGGPGEQYF.

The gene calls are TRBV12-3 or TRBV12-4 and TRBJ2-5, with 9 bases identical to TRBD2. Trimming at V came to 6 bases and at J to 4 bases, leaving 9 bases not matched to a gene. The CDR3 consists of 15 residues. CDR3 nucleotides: TGTGCCAGCAGGCAGCGCGGGGGGGAAGGAGAGACCCAGTACTTC. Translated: CASRQRGGEGETQYF.

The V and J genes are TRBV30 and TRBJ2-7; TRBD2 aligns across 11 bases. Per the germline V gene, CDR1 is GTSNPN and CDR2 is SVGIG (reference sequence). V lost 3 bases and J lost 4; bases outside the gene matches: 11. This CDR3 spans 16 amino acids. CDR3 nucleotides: TGTGCCTGGAGGGACCCGCCTAGCGGGAGGCATTACGAGCAGTACTTC. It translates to CAWRDPPSGRHYEQYF.

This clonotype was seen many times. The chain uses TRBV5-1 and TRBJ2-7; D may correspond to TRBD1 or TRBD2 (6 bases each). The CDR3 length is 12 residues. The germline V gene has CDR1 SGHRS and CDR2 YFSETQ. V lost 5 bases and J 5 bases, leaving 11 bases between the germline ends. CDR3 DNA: TGCGCCAGCAGGGGGGGCCGGGACGAGCAGTACTTC. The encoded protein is CASRGGRDEQYF.

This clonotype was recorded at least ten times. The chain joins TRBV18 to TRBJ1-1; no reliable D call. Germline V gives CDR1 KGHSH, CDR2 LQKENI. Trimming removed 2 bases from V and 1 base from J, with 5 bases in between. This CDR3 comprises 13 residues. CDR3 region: CASSPAGNTEAFF. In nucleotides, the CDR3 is TGTGCCAGCTCACCAGCGGGGAACACTGAAGCTTTCTTT.

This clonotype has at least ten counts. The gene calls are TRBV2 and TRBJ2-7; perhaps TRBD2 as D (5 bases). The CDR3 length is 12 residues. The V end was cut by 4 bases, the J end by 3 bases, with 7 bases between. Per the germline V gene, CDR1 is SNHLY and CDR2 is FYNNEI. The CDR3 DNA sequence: TGTGCCAGCAGTGGGGCGGGCTACGAGCAGTACTTC. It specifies CASSGAGYEQYF.

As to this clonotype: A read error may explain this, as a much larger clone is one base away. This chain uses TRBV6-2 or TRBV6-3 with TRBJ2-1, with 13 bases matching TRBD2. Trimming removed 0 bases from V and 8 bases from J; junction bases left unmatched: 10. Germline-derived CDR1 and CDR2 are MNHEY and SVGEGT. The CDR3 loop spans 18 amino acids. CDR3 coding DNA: TGTGCCAGCAGTTACTCCAGCCGGACTAGCGGGAGTCTCTATGAGCAGTTCTTC. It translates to CASSYSSRTSGSLYEQFF.

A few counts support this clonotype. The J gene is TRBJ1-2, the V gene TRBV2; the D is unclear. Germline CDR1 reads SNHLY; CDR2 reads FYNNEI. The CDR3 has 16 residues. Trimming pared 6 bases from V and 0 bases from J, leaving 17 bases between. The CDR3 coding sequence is TGTGCCAGCAGCCTAACCGGGCAGGCCCCTAACTATGGCTACACCTTC. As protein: CASSLTGQAPNYGYTF.

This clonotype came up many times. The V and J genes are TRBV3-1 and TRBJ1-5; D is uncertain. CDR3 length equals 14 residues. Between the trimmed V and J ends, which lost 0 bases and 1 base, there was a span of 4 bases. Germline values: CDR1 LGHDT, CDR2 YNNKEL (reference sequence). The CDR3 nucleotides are TGTGCCAGCAGCCAAGATTACAGCAATCAGCCCCAGCATTTT. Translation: CASSQDYSNQPQHF.

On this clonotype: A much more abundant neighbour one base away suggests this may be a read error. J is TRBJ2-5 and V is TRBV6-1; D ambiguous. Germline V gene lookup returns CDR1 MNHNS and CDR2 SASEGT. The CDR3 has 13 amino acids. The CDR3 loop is CVSTTSGRETQYF. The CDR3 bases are TGTGTCAGCACCACGTCGGGTCGGGAGACCCAGTACTTC.

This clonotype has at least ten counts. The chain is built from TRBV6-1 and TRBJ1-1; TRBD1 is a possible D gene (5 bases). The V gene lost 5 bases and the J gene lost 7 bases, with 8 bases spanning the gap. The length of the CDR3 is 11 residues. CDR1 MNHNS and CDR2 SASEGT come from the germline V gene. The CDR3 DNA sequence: TGTGCCAGCAGTCGGACAAATGAAGCTTTCTTT. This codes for CASSRTNEAFF.

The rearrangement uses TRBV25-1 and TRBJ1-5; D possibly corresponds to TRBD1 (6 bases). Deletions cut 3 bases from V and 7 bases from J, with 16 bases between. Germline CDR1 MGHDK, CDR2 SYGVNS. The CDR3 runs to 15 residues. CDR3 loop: CASSDRGAVGQPQHF. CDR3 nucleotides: TGTGCCAGCAGTGATCGGGGGGCAGTCGGACAGCCCCAGCATTTT.

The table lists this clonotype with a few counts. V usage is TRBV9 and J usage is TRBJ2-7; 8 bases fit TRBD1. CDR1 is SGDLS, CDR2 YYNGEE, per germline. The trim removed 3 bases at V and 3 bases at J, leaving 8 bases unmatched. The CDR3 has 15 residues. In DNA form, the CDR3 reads TGTGCCAGCAGCGCTTCCGGGACAGGTGTCTACGAGCAGTACTTC. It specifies CASSASGTGVYEQYF.

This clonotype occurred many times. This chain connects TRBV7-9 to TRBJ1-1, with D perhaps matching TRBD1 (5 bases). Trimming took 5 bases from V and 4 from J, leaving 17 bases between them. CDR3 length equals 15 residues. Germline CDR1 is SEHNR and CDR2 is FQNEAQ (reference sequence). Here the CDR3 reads CASSHGGGESTEAFF. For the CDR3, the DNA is TGTGCCAGCAGCCACGGGGGTGGGGAGAGCACTGAAGCTTTCTTT.

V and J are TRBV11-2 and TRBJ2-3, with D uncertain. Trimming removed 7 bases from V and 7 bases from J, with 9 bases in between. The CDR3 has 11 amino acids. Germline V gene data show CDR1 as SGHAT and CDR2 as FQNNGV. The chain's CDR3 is CASTSHHTQYF. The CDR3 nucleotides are TGTGCCAGCACCTCCCACCATACGCAGTATTTT.

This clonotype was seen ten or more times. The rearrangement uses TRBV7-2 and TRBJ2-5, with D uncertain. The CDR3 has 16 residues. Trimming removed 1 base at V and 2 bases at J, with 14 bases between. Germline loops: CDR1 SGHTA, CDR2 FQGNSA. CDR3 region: CASSLDQRSGQETQYF. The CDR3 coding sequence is TGTGCCAGCAGCTTAGATCAAAGGTCAGGACAAGAGACCCAGTACTTC.

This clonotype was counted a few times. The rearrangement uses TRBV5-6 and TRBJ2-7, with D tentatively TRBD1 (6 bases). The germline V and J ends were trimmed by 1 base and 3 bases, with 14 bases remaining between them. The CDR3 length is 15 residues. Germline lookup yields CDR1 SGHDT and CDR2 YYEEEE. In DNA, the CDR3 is TGTGCCAGCAGCTTGCGAGGAGGACAGAACTACGAGCAGTACTTC. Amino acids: CASSLRGGQNYEQYF.

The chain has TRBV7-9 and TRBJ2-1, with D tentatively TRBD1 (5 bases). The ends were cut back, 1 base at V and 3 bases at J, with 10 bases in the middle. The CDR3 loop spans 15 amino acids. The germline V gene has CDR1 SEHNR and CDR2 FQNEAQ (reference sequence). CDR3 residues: CASSLVGQGYNEQFF. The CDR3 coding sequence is TGTGCCAGCAGCTTAGTAGGCCAGGGCTACAATGAGCAGTTCTTC.

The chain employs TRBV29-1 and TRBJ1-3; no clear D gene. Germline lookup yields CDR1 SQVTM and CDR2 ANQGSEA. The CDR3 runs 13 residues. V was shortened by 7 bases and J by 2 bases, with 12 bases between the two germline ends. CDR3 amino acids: CSAARTAGNTIYF. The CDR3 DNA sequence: TGCAGCGCCGCCAGGACCGCTGGAAACACCATATATTTT.

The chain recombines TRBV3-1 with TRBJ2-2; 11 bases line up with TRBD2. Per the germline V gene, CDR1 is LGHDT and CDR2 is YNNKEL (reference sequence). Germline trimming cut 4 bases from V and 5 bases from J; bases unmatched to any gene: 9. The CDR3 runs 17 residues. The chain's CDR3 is CASSPIPSGGPTGELFF. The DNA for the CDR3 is TGTGCCAGCAGCCCGATCCCTAGCGGGGGGCCTACCGGGGAGCTGTTTTTT.

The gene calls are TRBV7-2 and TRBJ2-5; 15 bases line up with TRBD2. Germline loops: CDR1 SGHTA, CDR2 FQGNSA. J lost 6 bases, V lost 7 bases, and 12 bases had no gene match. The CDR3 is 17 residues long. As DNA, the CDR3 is TGTGCCAGCATCCCCCCGGGACTAGCGGGAGGTAGAAAGACCCAGTACTTC. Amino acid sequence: CASIPPGLAGGRKTQYF. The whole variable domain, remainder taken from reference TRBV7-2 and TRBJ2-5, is GAGVSQSPSNKVTEKGKDVELRCDPISGHTALYWYRQSLGQGLEFLIYFQGNSAPDKSGLPSDRFSAERTGGSVSTLTIQRTQQEDSAVYLCASIPPGLAGGRKTQYFGPGTRLLVL.

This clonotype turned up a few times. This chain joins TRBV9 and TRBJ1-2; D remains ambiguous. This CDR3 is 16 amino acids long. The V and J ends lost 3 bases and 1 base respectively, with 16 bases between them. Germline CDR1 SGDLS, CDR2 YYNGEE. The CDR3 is CASSANRADLNYGYTF. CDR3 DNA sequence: TGTGCCAGCAGCGCAAACCGGGCGGATCTTAACTATGGCTACACCTTC.

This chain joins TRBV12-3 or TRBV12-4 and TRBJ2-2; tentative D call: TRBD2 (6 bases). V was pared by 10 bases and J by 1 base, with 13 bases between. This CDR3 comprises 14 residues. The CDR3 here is CATEGQGNTGELFF. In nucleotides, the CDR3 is TGTGCCACGGAGGGGCAGGGGAACACCGGGGAGCTGTTTTTT.

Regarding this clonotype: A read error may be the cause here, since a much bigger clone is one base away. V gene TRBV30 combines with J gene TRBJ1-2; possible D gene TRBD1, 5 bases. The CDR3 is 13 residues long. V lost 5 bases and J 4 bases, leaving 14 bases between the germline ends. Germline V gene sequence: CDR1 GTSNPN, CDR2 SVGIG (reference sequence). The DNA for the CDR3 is TGTGCCTGGGGCCGGGACCGATCCTATGGCTACACCTTC. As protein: CAWGRDRSYGYTF.

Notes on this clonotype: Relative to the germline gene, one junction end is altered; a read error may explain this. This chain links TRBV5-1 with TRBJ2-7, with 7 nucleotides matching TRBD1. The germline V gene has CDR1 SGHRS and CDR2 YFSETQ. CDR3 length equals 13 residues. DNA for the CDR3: TGCGCCAGTACCTGGGGACAGCGCTACGTGCAGTACTTC. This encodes CASTWGQRYVQYF.

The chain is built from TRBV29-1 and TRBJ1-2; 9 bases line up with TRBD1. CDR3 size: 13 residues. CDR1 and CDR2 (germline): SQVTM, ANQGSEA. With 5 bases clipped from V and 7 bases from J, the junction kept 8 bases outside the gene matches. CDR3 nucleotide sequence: TGCAGCGTTTCCCTGACAGGGGGTGGTGGCTACACCTTC. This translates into CSVSLTGGGGYTF. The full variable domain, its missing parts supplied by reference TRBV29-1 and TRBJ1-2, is SAVISQKPSRDICQRGTSLTIQCQVDSQVTMMFWYRQQPGQSLTLIATANQGSEATYESGFVIDKFPISRPNLTFSTLTVSNMSPEDSSIYLCSVSLTGGGGYTFGSGTRLTVV.

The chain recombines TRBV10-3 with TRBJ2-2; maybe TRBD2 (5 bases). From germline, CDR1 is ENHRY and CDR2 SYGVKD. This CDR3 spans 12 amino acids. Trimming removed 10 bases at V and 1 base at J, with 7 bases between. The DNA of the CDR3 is TGTGCCACCGGGGTGAACACCGGGGAGCTGTTTTTT. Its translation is CATGVNTGELFF.

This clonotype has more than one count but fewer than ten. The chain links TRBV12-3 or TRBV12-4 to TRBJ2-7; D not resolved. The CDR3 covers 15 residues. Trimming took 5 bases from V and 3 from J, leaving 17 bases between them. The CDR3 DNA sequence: TGTGCCAGCAGTCCATCCCTGCAGTTGTACTACGAGCAGTACTTC. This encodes CASSPSLQLYYEQYF.

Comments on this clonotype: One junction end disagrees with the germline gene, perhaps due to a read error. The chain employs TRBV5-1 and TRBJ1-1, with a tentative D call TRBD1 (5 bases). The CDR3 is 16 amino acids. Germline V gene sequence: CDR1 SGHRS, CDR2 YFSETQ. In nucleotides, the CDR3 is TGCGCCAGCAACTTGGGTCAACGGGGGGGGAACACTGAAGCTTTCTTT. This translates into CASNLGQRGGNTEAFF.

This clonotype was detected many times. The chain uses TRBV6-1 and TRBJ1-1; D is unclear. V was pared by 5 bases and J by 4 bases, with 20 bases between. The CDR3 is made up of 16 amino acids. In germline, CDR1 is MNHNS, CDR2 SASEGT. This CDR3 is CASSFDTIKAGTEAFF. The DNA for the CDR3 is TGTGCCAGCAGTTTTGACACTATAAAGGCGGGCACTGAAGCTTTCTTT.